This record looks at one T cell receptor beta chain sequence and its context. The record originates from a study of human T cells and chemical hapten exposure. One entry per CDR3 protein, called by TCRdb with MiXCR from the 5' RACE reads. The sample lists fewer than 150,000 distinct CDR3 sequences; roughly 18% were seen once. The V and J ends lost 2 bases and 9 bases respectively, with 11 bases between them. This CDR3 comprises 14 residues. CDR1 and CDR2 (germline): MNHEY, SVGAGI. The total RNA was obtained from whole blood that was not fractionated. This receptor was taken from a human donor in good health. The V gene is TRBV6-5, the J gene TRBJ1-6; TRBD1 is a possible D gene (5 bases). This CDR3 reads CASSYEGTCSPLHF. For the CDR3, the DNA is TGTGCCAGCAGTTACGAAGGGACTTGTTCACCCCTCCACTTT.